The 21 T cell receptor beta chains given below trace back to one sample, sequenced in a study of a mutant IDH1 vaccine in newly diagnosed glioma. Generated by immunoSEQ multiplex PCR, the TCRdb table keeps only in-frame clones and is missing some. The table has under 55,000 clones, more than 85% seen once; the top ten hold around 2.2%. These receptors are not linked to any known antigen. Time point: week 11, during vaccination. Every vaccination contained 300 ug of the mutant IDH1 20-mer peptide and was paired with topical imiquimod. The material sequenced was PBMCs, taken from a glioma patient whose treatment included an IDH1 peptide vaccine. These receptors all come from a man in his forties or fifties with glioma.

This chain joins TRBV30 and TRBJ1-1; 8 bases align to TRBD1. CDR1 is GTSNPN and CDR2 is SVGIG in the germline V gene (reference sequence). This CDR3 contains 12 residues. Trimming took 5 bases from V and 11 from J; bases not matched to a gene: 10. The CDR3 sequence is CAWGRTGRDAFF. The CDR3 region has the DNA TGTGCCTGGGGTAGGACAGGGAGGGACGCTTTCTTT.

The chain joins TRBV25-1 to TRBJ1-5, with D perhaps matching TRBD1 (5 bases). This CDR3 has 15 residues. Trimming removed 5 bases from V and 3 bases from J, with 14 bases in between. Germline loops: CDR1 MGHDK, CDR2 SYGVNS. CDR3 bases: TGTGCCAGCAGTCGGGGGGATACAAACAATCAGCCCCAGCATTTT. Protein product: CASSRGDTNNQPQHF.

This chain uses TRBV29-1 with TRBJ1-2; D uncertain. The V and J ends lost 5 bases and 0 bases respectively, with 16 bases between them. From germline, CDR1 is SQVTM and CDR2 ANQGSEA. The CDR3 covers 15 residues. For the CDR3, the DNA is TGCAGCGTTTCAAAGGTCCTCCCTACTAACTATGGCTACACCTTC. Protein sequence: CSVSKVLPTNYGYTF. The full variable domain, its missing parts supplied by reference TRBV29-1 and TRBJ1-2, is SAVISQKPSRDICQRGTSLTIQCQVDSQVTMMFWYRQQPGQSLTLIATANQGSEATYESGFVIDKFPISRPNLTFSTLTVSNMSPEDSSIYLCSVSKVLPTNYGYTFGSGTRLTVV.

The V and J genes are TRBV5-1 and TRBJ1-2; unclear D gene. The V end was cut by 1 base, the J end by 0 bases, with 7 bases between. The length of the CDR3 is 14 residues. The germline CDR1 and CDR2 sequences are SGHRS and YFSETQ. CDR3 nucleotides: TGCGCCAGCAGCTTGAGAGCCGCTAACTATGGCTACACCTTC. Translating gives CASSLRAANYGYTF.

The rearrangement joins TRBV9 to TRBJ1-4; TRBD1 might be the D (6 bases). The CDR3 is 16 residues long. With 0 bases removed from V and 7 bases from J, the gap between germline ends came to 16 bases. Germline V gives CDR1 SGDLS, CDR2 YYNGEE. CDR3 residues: CASSVGGGQYVEKLFF. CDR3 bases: TGTGCCAGCAGCGTAGGGGGGGGGCAATACGTTGAAAAACTGTTTTTT.

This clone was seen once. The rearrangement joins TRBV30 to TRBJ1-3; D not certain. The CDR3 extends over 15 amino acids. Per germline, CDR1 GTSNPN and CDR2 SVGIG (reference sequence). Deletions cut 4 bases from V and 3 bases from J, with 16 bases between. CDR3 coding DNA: TGTGCCTGGACCCTAGACCCTAGGAGTGGAAACACCATATATTTT. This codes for CAWTLDPRSGNTIYF.

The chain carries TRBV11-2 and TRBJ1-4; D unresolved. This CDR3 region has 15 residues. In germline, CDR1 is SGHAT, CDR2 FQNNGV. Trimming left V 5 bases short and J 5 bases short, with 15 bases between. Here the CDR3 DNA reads TGTGCCAGCAGCACCGGTGAGAGCTGGAATGAAAAACTGTTTTTT. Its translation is CASSTGESWNEKLFF.

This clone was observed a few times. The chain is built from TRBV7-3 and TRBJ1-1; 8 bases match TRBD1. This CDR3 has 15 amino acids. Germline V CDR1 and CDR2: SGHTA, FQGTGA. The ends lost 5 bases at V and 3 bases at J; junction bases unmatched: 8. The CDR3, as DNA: TGTGCCAGCAGCCCCGACAGGGGTAGCTACACTGAAGCTTTCTTT. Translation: CASSPDRGSYTEAFF.

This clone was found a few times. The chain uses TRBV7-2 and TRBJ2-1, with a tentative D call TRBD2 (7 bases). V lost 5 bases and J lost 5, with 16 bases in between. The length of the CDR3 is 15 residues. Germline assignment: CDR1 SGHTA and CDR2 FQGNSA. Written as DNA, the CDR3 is TGTGCCAGCAGCCCCAGGGGACTAATCGACAATGAGCAGTTCTTC. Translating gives CASSPRGLIDNEQFF.

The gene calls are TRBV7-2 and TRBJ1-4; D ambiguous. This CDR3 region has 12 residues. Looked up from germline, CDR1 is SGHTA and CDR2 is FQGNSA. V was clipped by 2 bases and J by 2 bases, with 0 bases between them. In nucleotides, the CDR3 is TGTGCCAGCAGCTTAACTAATGAAAAACTGTTTTTT. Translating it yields CASSLTNEKLFF.

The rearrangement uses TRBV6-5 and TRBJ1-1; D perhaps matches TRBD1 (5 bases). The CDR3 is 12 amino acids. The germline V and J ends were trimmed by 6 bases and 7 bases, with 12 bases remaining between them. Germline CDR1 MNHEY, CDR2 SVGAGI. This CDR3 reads CASRTGDFEAFF. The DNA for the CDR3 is TGTGCCAGCAGAACGGGGGACTTTGAAGCTTTCTTT.

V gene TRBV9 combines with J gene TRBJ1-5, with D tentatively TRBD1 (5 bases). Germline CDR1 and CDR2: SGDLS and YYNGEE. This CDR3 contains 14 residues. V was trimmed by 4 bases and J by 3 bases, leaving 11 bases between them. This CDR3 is CASSRGGTNQPQHF. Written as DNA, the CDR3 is TGTGCCAGCAGCCGGGGAGGGACCAATCAGCCCCAGCATTTT.

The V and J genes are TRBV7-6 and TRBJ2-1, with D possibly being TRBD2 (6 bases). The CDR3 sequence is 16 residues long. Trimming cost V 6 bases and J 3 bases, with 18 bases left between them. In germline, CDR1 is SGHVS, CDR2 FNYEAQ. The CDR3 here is CASRLEEEGLYNEQFF. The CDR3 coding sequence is TGTGCCAGCAGACTTGAAGAGGAGGGCCTCTACAATGAGCAGTTCTTC. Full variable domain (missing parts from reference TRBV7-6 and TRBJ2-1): GAGVSQSPRYKVTKRGQDVALRCDPISGHVSLYWYRQALGQGPEFLTYFNYEAQQDKSGLPNDRFSAERPEGSISTLTIQRTEQRDSAMYRCASRLEEEGLYNEQFFGPGTRLTVL.

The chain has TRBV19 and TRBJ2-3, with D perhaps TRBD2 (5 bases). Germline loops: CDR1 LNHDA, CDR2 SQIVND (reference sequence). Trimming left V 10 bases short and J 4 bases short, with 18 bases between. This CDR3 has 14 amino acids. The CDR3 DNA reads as TGTGCCACCACAAGGGAGTTTTATTCAGATACGCAGTATTTT. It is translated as CATTREFYSDTQYF.

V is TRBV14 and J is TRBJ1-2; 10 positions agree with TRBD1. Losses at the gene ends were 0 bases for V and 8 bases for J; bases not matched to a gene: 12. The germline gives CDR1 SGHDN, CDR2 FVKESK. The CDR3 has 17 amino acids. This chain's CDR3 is CASSQDKSGQGIYGYTF. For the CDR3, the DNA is TGTGCCAGCAGCCAAGATAAGTCGGGACAGGGGATTTACGGCTACACCTTC.

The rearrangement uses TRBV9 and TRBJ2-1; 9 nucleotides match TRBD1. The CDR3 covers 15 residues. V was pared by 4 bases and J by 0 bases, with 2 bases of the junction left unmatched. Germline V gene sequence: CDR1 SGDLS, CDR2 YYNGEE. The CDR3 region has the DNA TGTGCCAGCAGCCCGGGACAGGGCTCCTACAATGAGCAGTTCTTC. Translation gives CASSPGQGSYNEQFF.

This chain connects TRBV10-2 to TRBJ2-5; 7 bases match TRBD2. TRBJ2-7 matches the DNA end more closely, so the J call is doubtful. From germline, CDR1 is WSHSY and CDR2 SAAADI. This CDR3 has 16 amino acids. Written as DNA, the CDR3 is TGCGCCAGCACCGCACTAGCTGGGAGGGCCGGGTACGAGCAGTACTTC. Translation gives CASTALAGRAGYEQYF.

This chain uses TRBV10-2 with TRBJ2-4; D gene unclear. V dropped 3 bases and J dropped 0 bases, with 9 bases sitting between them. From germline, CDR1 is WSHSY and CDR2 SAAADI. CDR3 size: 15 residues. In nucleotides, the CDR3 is TGCGCCAGCAGTGACTTGAGGCTAGCCAAAAACATTCAGTACTTC. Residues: CASSDLRLAKNIQYF.

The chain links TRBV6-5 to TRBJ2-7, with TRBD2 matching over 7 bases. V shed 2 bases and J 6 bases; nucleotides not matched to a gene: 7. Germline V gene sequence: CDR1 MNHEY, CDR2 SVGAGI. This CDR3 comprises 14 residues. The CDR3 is CASSYPGGSGEQYF. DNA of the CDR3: TGTGCCAGCAGTTACCCCGGCGGGAGTGGCGAGCAGTACTTC.

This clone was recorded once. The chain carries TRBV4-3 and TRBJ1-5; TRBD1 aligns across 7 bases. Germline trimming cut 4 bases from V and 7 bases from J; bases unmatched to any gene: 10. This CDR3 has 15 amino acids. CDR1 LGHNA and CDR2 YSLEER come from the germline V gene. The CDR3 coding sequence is TGCGCCAGCAGCCTGTACCCAACAGGGGACCAGCCCCAGCATTTT. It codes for CASSLYPTGDQPQHF.

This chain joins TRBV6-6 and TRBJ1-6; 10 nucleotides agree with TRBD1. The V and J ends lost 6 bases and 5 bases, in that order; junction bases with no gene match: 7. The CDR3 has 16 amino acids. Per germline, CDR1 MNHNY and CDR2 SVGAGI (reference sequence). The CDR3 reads CASSRPGQGNNSPLHF. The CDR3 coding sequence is TGTGCCAGCAGCCGCCCGGGACAGGGGAATAATTCACCCCTCCACTTT.